Listed below are T cell receptor beta chains from one sample, sequenced in a study of T-cell reconstitution after alpha-beta-depleted transplantation in children. TCRdb called the PCR reads again in MiXCR, with one record for every CDR3 protein. This table holds over 85,000 distinct CDR3 sequences, about 9.3% found once. The sequences come from PBMCs from the stem cell graft donor, collected from the stem cell graft. These receptors were obtained from a human donor who donated a stem cell graft to a child with acute lymphoblastic leukemia. The CDR3 runs from the conserved cysteine through the conserved F or W. The order of the fields is V gene, clone size, D gene, J gene, CDR3 DNA, CDR3 protein. A D gene is named only where the DNA matches it firmly. Size values are once, few and many counts, or a class for expanded clones, and some rows have none.

v_call: TRBV29-1; clone_size: -; d_call: TRBD2; j_call: TRBJ2-1; cdr3_nt: TGCAGCGTTGAAGTGGCACTAGCGGGGACCAATGAGCAGTTCTTC; cdr3_aa: CSVEVALAGTNEQFF
v_call: TRBV27; clone_size: many; d_call: -; j_call: TRBJ2-6; cdr3_nt: TGTGCCAGCAGTCCCCGTTCAGGGACTGGGGCCAACGTCCTGACTTTC; cdr3_aa: CASSPRSGTGANVLTF
v_call: TRBV6-5; clone_size: many; d_call: -; j_call: TRBJ1-6; cdr3_nt: TGTGCCAGCATGCGGCAACTTAATTCACCCCTCCACTTT; cdr3_aa: CASMRQLNSPLHF
v_call: TRBV7-2; clone_size: -; d_call: -; j_call: TRBJ1-1; cdr3_nt: TGTGCCAGCAGCTTAGCCAAGAACACTGAAGCTTTCTTT; cdr3_aa: CASSLAKNTEAFF
v_call: TRBV18; clone_size: many; d_call: -; j_call: TRBJ2-1; cdr3_nt: TGTGCCAGCTCACAGAGGTCTGGCGATGAGCAGTTCTTC; cdr3_aa: CASSQRSGDEQFF
v_call: TRBV6-2/TRBV6-3; clone_size: many; d_call: -; j_call: TRBJ1-2; cdr3_nt: TGTGCCAGCAGTTCCAGTTCCGGCTACACCTTC; cdr3_aa: CASSSSSGYTF
v_call: TRBV28; clone_size: many; d_call: TRBD1; j_call: TRBJ1-3; cdr3_nt: TGTGCCAGCAGTTTCCCCGGGACAGGGGGAAACACCATATATTTT; cdr3_aa: CASSFPGTGGNTIYF
v_call: TRBV29-1; clone_size: many; d_call: -; j_call: TRBJ1-1; cdr3_nt: TGCAGCGTTGATGGTTTAGTGAACACTGAAGCTTTCTTT; cdr3_aa: CSVDGLVNTEAFF
v_call: TRBV28; clone_size: many; d_call: TRBD2; j_call: TRBJ2-1; cdr3_nt: TGTGCCAGCAGTTTTAGGGCTAGCGGGAGTGGTAGCTCCTACAATGAGCAGTTCTTC; cdr3_aa: CASSFRASGSGSSYNEQFF
v_call: TRBV28; clone_size: many; d_call: TRBD2; j_call: TRBJ2-4; cdr3_nt: TGTGCCAGCAGTCTCGTCGGGGGGGGAGACATTCAGTACTTC; cdr3_aa: CASSLVGGGDIQYF
v_call: TRBV2; clone_size: many; d_call: -; j_call: TRBJ2-5; cdr3_nt: TGTGCCAGCAGTGTTTTGCGGACCAAACAAGAGACCCAGTACTTC; cdr3_aa: CASSVLRTKQETQYF
v_call: TRBV5-1; clone_size: many; d_call: -; j_call: TRBJ1-2; cdr3_nt: TGCGCCAGCAGCTCCCTTGGGGGGAACTATGGCTACACCTTC; cdr3_aa: CASSSLGGNYGYTF
v_call: TRBV12-3/TRBV12-4; clone_size: many; d_call: -; j_call: TRBJ2-2; cdr3_nt: TGTGCCAGCAGTTCCCGGTATGGCGGGGAGCTGTTTTTT; cdr3_aa: CASSSRYGGELFF
v_call: TRBV20-1; clone_size: many; d_call: -; j_call: TRBJ1-2; cdr3_nt: TGCAGTGCCTCCGAACCTGGCAGGAGGTCTAACTATGGCTACACCTTC; cdr3_aa: CSASEPGRRSNYGYTF
v_call: TRBV15; clone_size: many; d_call: -; j_call: TRBJ2-1; cdr3_nt: TGTGCCACCAGCAGAGACGAGGGAGATGAGCAGTTCTTC; cdr3_aa: CATSRDEGDEQFF
v_call: TRBV5-1; clone_size: -; d_call: TRBD2; j_call: TRBJ2-1; cdr3_nt: TGCGCCAGCAGCTTGGCCTCACCTAGCGGTTACCCCTACAATGAGCAGTTCTTC; cdr3_aa: CASSLASPSGYPYNEQFF
v_call: TRBV3-1; clone_size: many; d_call: -; j_call: TRBJ1-4; cdr3_nt: TGTGCCAGCAGCCAATGGGAGGCTGAAAAACTGTTTTTT; cdr3_aa: CASSQWEAEKLFF
v_call: TRBV5-6; clone_size: many; d_call: TRBD2; j_call: TRBJ2-3; cdr3_nt: TGTGCCAGCAGCTCTACTAGCGGGGTGCCGAATACGCAGTATTTT; cdr3_aa: CASSSTSGVPNTQYF
v_call: TRBV7-2; clone_size: many; d_call: -; j_call: TRBJ1-5; cdr3_nt: TGTGCCAGCACCTTGGGGGCAGGGTTCAATCAGCCCCAGCATTTT; cdr3_aa: CASTLGAGFNQPQHF
v_call: TRBV19; clone_size: -; d_call: TRBD2; j_call: TRBJ2-1; cdr3_nt: TGTGCCAGTACCGGTGTCGCGGCGGGAGACTCGGATGAGCAGTTCTTC; cdr3_aa: CASTGVAAGDSDEQFF
v_call: TRBV5-1; clone_size: many; d_call: -; j_call: TRBJ2-1; cdr3_nt: TGCGCCAGCAGCGAAGGACTGTCCCCTACCTACAATGAGCAGTTCTTC; cdr3_aa: CASSEGLSPTYNEQFF
v_call: TRBV20-1; clone_size: many; d_call: TRBD2; j_call: TRBJ2-3; cdr3_nt: TGCAGTGCTAGCATAGCGGGAGGGGGAGATACGCAGTATTTT; cdr3_aa: CSASIAGGGDTQYF
v_call: TRBV7-2; clone_size: many; d_call: -; j_call: TRBJ1-4; cdr3_nt: TGTGCCAGCAGCTTAGTAGCAGATGAAAAACTGTTTTTT; cdr3_aa: CASSLVADEKLFF
v_call: TRBV9; clone_size: many; d_call: TRBD2; j_call: TRBJ2-1; cdr3_nt: TGTGCCAGCAGCCAGGGGTGGACTAGCGGACACTACAATGAGCAGTTCTTC; cdr3_aa: CASSQGWTSGHYNEQFF
v_call: TRBV20-1; clone_size: many; d_call: -; j_call: TRBJ1-2; cdr3_nt: TGCAGTGCTGACCGGATTAACTATGGCTACACCTTC; cdr3_aa: CSADRINYGYTF
v_call: TRBV18; clone_size: many; d_call: -; j_call: TRBJ1-1; cdr3_nt: TGTGCCAGCTCACCTCCCATGGGTCGGCCTGAAGCTTTCTTT; cdr3_aa: CASSPPMGRPEAFF
v_call: TRBV5-1; clone_size: many; d_call: -; j_call: TRBJ2-5; cdr3_nt: TGCGCCAGCAGCCAAACGAGGGCTGATGGCCAAGAGACCCAGTACTTC; cdr3_aa: CASSQTRADGQETQYF
v_call: TRBV13; clone_size: -; d_call: -; j_call: TRBJ2-7; cdr3_nt: TGTGCCAGCAGCCCCCCAGGCAGATACTACGAGCAGTACTTC; cdr3_aa: CASSPPGRYYEQYF
v_call: TRBV20-1; clone_size: many; d_call: TRBD1; j_call: TRBJ2-7; cdr3_nt: TGCAGTGCTAGAGATAAAGACAGGGTTAGGCGCGAGCAGTACTTC; cdr3_aa: CSARDKDRVRREQYF
v_call: TRBV20-1; clone_size: many; d_call: TRBD2; j_call: TRBJ2-7; cdr3_nt: TGCAGTGCTCAGCCGGGGACTAGCGGTCCCTACGAGCAGTACTTC; cdr3_aa: CSAQPGTSGPYEQYF
v_call: TRBV10-3; clone_size: many; d_call: -; j_call: TRBJ2-5; cdr3_nt: TGTGCCATCAGTGACGGGATAAAAGAGACCCAGTACTTC; cdr3_aa: CAISDGIKETQYF
v_call: TRBV29-1; clone_size: many; d_call: TRBD2; j_call: TRBJ2-1; cdr3_nt: TGCAGCGCCGGAAGACTAGCGGGAAGGCTGGGCAATGAGCAGTTCTTC; cdr3_aa: CSAGRLAGRLGNEQFF
v_call: TRBV12-3/TRBV12-4; clone_size: many; d_call: -; j_call: TRBJ2-2; cdr3_nt: TGTGCCAGCAGAGCGTCTGGGGCCGAAACCGGGGAGCTGTTTTTT; cdr3_aa: CASRASGAETGELFF
v_call: TRBV12-3/TRBV12-4; clone_size: many; d_call: -; j_call: TRBJ2-2; cdr3_nt: TGTGCCAGCAGCGCGGGGAACACCGGGGAGCTGTTTTTT; cdr3_aa: CASSAGNTGELFF